This entry is about one T cell receptor beta chain. This CDR3 contains 13 residues. The germline V gene has CDR1 LGHNT and CDR2 FRNRAP. The V and J ends lost 5 bases and 4 bases respectively, with 11 bases between them. The data originate from a study of blood T cell repertoires in COVID-19. This table comes from immunoSEQ multiplex PCR, and its TCRdb copy is limited to in-frame clones, with some not included. The sample includes just over 300,000 clones, roughly 86% of them seen just once. Sequenced: peripheral blood. This TCR derives from a woman in her twenties or thirties with COVID-19, enrolled during active disease. V gene TRBV12-5 combines with J gene TRBJ1-2, with D unclear. CDR3 protein: CASGGLSGYGYTF. The CDR3 DNA is TGTGCTAGTGGTGGGCTATCAGGCTATGGCTACACCTTC.